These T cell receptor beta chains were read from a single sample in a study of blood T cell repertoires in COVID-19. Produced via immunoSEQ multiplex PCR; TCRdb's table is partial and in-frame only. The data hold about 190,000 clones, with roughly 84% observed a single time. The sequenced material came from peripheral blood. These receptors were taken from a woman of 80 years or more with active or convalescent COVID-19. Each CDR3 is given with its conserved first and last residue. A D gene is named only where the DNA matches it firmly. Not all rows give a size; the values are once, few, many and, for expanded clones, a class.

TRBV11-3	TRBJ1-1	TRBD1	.	CASSSGQGNTEAFF	TGTGCCAGCAGCTCGGGACAGGGTAACACTGAAGCTTTCTTT
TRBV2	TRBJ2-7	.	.	CASSAFLGHEQYF	TGTGCCAGCAGCGCCTTCCTTGGCCACGAGCAGTACTTC
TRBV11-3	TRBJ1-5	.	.	CASRHAGSLLYSNQPQHF	TGTGCCAGCCGTCATGCGGGTTCCCTGTTGTATAGCAATCAGCCCCAGCATTTT
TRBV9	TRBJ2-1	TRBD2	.	CASSVASGGGNEQFF	TGTGCCAGCAGCGTAGCTTCGGGAGGGGGCAATGAGCAGTTCTTC
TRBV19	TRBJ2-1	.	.	CASRGSRTSYNEQFF	TGTGCCAGTAGAGGTAGCCGAACGTCCTACAATGAGCAGTTCTTC
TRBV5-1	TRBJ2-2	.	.	CASSPQDGRAGELFF	TGCGCCAGCAGCCCCCAAGACGGGAGAGCCGGGGAGCTGTTTTTT
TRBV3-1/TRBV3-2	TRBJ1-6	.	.	CASSYSLQGKLGSPLHF	TGTGCCAGCAGCTACTCGTTACAGGGCAAACTGGGTTCACCCCTCCACTTT
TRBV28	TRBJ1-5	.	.	CASSLGGDSNQPQHF	TGTGCCAGCAGTTTGGGGGGGGATAGCAATCAGCCCCAGCATTTT
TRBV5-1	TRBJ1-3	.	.	CASSTGFSGNTIYF	TGCGCCAGCAGCACGGGGTTCTCTGGAAACACCATATATTTT
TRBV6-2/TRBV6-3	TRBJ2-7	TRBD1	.	CASSIGTGRFEQYF	TGTGCCAGCAGTATCGGGACAGGACGATTCGAGCAGTACTTC
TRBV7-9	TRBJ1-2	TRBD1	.	CASSPGTGARGYTF	TGTGCCAGCAGCCCCGGGACAGGGGCCCGTGGCTACACCTTC
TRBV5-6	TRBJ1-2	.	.	CASSLRDGGYTF	TGTGCCAGCAGCCTCAGGGATGGTGGCTACACCTTC
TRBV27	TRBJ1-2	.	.	CASRGTANYGYTF	TGTGCCAGCAGGGGGACTGCAAACTATGGCTACACCTTC
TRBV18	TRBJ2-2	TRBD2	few	CASSPPSGRGRLTGELFF	TGTGCCAGCTCACCACCCTCTGGACGCGGGAGGCTCACCGGGGAGCTGTTTTTT
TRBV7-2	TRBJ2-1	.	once	CASSLGGLKNNEQFF	TGTGCCAGCAGCTTAGGTGGACTAAAAAACAATGAGCAGTTCTTC